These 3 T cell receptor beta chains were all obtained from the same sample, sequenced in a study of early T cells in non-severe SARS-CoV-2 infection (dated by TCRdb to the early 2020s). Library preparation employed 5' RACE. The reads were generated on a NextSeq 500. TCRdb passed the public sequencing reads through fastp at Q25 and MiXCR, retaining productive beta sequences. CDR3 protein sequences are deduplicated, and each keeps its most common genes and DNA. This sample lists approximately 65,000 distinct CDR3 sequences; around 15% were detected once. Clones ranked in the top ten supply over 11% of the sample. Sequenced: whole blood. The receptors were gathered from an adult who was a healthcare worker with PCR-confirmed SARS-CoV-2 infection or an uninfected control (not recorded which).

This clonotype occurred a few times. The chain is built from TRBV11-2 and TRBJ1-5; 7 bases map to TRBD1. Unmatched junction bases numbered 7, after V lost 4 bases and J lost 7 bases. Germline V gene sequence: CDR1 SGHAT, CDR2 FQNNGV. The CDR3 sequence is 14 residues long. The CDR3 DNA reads TGTGCCAGCAGCTCTACAGGGGTAGGACAGCCCCAGCATTTT. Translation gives CASSSTGVGQPQHF. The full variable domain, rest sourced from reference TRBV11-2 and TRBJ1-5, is EAGVAQSPRYKIIEKRQSVAFWCNPISGHATLYWYQQILGQGPKLLIQFQNNGVVDDSQLPKDRFSAERLKGVDSTLKIQPAKLEDSAVYLCASSSTGVGQPQHFGDGTRLSIL.

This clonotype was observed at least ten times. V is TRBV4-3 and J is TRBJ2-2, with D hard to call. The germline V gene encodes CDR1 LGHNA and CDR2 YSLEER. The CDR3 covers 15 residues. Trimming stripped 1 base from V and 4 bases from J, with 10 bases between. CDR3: CASSQGRTVTGELFF. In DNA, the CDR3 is TGCGCCAGCAGCCAAGGTCGGACCGTCACCGGGGAGCTGTTTTTT.

The CDR3 DNA reads as TGCAGCGTTGTTCAGGGCTATGGCTACACCTTC. The encoded protein is CSVVQGYGYTF. The J gene is TRBJ1-2, the V gene TRBV29-1, with a possible D match to TRBD1 (5 bases). This CDR3 comprises 11 residues. Germline V gene data show CDR1 as SQVTM and CDR2 as ANQGSEA. With 4 bases removed from V and 4 bases from J, the gap between germline ends came to 7 bases.